This is a list of T cell receptor beta chains from one sample in a study of T cell responses to AZD1222 COVID-19 vaccine. Some clones are missing from TCRdb's copy, which holds only in-frame ones; the method was immunoSEQ multiplex PCR. The sample consists of approximately 170,000 clones, approximately 89% of them appearing once. Here the sequenced sample was peripheral blood, taken on day 0 of AZD1222 vaccination. All receptors come from an adult in good health. Each CDR3 is given with its conserved first and last residue. The order of the fields is CDR3 protein, V gene, J gene.

CDR3aa: CAIGMRSGGYGYTF
v_gene: TRBV10-1
j_gene: TRBJ1-2

CDR3aa: CASSPQGGYGYTF
v_gene: TRBV3-1/TRBV3-2
j_gene: TRBJ1-2

CDR3aa: CASSQGPLAGSSYNEQFF
v_gene: TRBV3-1/TRBV3-2
j_gene: TRBJ2-1

CDR3aa: CASSQSRETSGEETQYF
v_gene: TRBV4-3
j_gene: TRBJ2-5

CDR3aa: CASSDVSATGELFF
v_gene: TRBV25-1
j_gene: TRBJ2-2

CDR3aa: CASSVGIGLSGREDNEQFF
v_gene: TRBV9
j_gene: TRBJ2-1

CDR3aa: CASSPSSGRVYEQYF
v_gene: TRBV19
j_gene: TRBJ2-7

CDR3aa: CASSPNRGQVSYGYTF
v_gene: TRBV27
j_gene: TRBJ1-2

CDR3aa: CASSLVAGLNTEAFF
v_gene: TRBV5-1
j_gene: TRBJ1-1

CDR3aa: CASSREGRGEQFF
v_gene: TRBV9
j_gene: TRBJ2-1

CDR3aa: CATSDSWTGEADTQYF
v_gene: TRBV24-1
j_gene: TRBJ2-3